These 19 T cell receptor beta chains came from one sample sequenced in a study of T-cell reconstitution after alpha-beta-depleted transplantation in children. The library targeted TCRbeta and was prepared with unique molecular identifiers. TCRdb reanalysed the PCR reads using MiXCR and keeps one entry per CDR3 protein. The sample records 900,000 or so distinct CDR3 sequences, 16% being singletons. Source: PBMCs, mostly from graft donor cells, taken 360 days after TCRalphabeta/CD19-depleted stem cell transplant. All receptors come from a male patient between 5 and 17 years old who had a stem cell transplant for acute lymphoblastic leukemia, so the T cells may come from the graft donor.

V is TRBV5-1 and J is TRBJ1-6; D gene unclear. Germline V lookup: CDR1 SGHRS, CDR2 YFSETQ. CDR3 length equals 13 residues. V was clipped by 0 bases and J by 7 bases, with 5 bases between them. CDR3 coding DNA: TGCGCCAGCAGCTTGGGGCAGAATTCACCCCTCCACTTT. Amino acid sequence: CASSLGQNSPLHF.

This clonotype was detected a few times. V usage is TRBV27 and J usage is TRBJ1-5; possibly TRBD1 for D (6 bases). The CDR3 contains 14 residues. The germline CDR1 and CDR2 sequences are MNHEY and SMNVEV (reference sequence). V lost 0 bases, J lost 7 bases, and 10 bases lay in between. The CDR3 reads CASSLSGGRQPQHF. CDR3 DNA: TGTGCCAGCAGTTTATCGGGGGGCCGGCAGCCCCAGCATTTT.

The V call is TRBV5-1, the J call TRBJ2-1, with D tentatively TRBD2 (6 bases). V was trimmed by 5 bases and J by 0 bases, leaving 21 bases between them. CDR3 size: 18 residues. Germline lookup yields CDR1 SGHRS and CDR2 YFSETQ. CDR3 DNA: TGCGCCAGCAGATCTCGGAGGGGTAGCGGATCCTCCTACAATGAGCAGTTCTTC. Translated: CASRSRRGSGSSYNEQFF.

CDR3 DNA: TGCAGTGCTTCCGGGACAGCGTACAATGAGCAGTTCTTC. Its translation is CSASGTAYNEQFF. This sequence joins TRBV20-1 and TRBJ2-1; 7 bases are a match to TRBD1. The CDR3 is 13 amino acids. Unmatched junction bases numbered 5, after V lost 5 bases and J lost 4 bases. CDR1 and CDR2 (germline): DFQATT, SNEGSKA (reference sequence).

This chain links TRBV7-6 with TRBJ2-7; 8 positions agree with TRBD1. The germline CDR1 and CDR2 sequences are SGHVS and FNYEAQ. The CDR3 sequence is 16 residues long. With 5 bases clipped from V and 1 base from J, the junction kept 10 bases outside the gene matches. The CDR3 DNA reads as TGTGCCAGCAGCGGCTTTAGGACAGGGAGGTCCTACGAGCAGTACTTC. Protein product: CASSGFRTGRSYEQYF.

The rearrangement uses TRBV4-1 and TRBJ2-1, with 11 bases lining up with TRBD2. V lost 2 bases, J lost 0 bases, and 12 bases stayed unmatched. Germline-derived CDR1 and CDR2 are MGHRA and YSYEKL. CDR3 size: 20 residues. CDR3 sequence (DNA): TGCGCCAGCAGCCAATACTCCGGGACTAGCGGTGCGAGCTCCTACAATGAGCAGTTCTTC. Translating gives CASSQYSGTSGASSYNEQFF.

This clonotype was picked up a small number of times. The rearrangement joins TRBV5-1 to TRBJ2-7; 11 nucleotides agree with TRBD2. Germline V CDR1 and CDR2: SGHRS, YFSETQ. Trimming took 2 bases from V and 3 from J; bases not matched to a gene: 7. CDR3 length equals 16 residues. The CDR3 nucleotides read TGCGCCAGCAGCTTTTCTAGCGGGAGGACTAACTACGAGCAGTACTTC. It translates to CASSFSSGRTNYEQYF.

The chain couples TRBV5-1 to TRBJ2-5; perhaps TRBD2 as D (6 bases). The CDR3 is made up of 14 amino acids. Trimming cost V 4 bases and J 2 bases, with 12 bases left between them. Per the germline V gene, CDR1 is SGHRS and CDR2 is YFSETQ. The CDR3 sequence is CASSAGRKQETQYF. CDR3 bases: TGCGCCAGCAGCGCGGGACGGAAACAAGAGACCCAGTACTTC.

This clonotype was recorded many times. The chain is built from TRBV6-2 or TRBV6-3 and TRBJ2-6; D remains ambiguous. CDR3 size: 15 residues. V was clipped by 2 bases and J by 0 bases, with 5 bases between them. Germline assignment: CDR1 MNHEY and CDR2 SVGEGT. The CDR3 protein is CASSYARSGANVLTF. CDR3 bases: TGTGCCAGCAGTTACGCCCGCTCTGGGGCCAACGTCCTGACTTTC.

The V call is TRBV15, the J call TRBJ1-1; 10 positions match TRBD1. Germline V gene sequence: CDR1 LNHNV, CDR2 YYDKDF (reference sequence). The ends lost 3 bases at V and 6 bases at J; junction bases unmatched: 7. The CDR3 is 15 residues long. The CDR3 nucleotides read TGTGCCACCAGCAGCCGACAGGGGGCTACGTCTGAAGCTTTCTTT. Amino acids: CATSSRQGATSEAFF. The full variable domain, its missing parts supplied by reference TRBV15 and TRBJ1-1, is DAMVIQNPRYQVTQFGKPVTLSCSQTLNHNVMYWYQQKSSQAPKLLFHYYDKDFNNEADTPDNFQSRRPNTSFCFLDIRSPGLGDTAMYLCATSSRQGATSEAFFGQGTRLTVV.

This clonotype was detected only a few times. The V gene is TRBV5-5, the J gene TRBJ2-1, with TRBD2 matching 10 bases. The CDR3 consists of 15 residues. With V trimmed by 3 bases and J by 7 bases, 7 bases remained unmatched. CDR1 is SGHKS and CDR2 is YYEKEE in the germline V gene (reference sequence). CDR3 region: CASSSAGGPRNEQFF. CDR3 DNA sequence: TGTGCCAGCAGCTCAGCGGGAGGGCCGAGGAATGAGCAGTTCTTC.

This chain connects TRBV7-9 to TRBJ2-1; D may be TRBD1 (7 bases). CDR3 length equals 17 residues. CDR1 and CDR2 (germline): SEHNR, FQNEAQ (reference sequence). Between the trimmed V and J ends, which lost 6 bases and 0 bases, there was a span of 18 bases. CDR3 protein: CASRRTGEASSYNEQFF. The CDR3 DNA reads TGTGCCAGCAGACGAACAGGGGAGGCAAGCTCCTACAATGAGCAGTTCTTC.

Many counts were recorded for this clonotype. The chain recombines TRBV4-1 with TRBJ2-7; D gene unclear. The CDR3 totals 16 residues. V was trimmed by 0 bases and J by 0 bases, leaving 12 bases between them. Germline V gene lookup returns CDR1 MGHRA and CDR2 YSYEKL. CDR3 DNA: TGCGCCAGCAGCCAAGATGGTTCCACGAGCTCCTACGAGCAGTACTTC. This codes for CASSQDGSTSSYEQYF.

CDR3 in amino acids: CASSLPNGETQYF. CDR3 DNA: TGTGCCAGCAGCTTACCGAATGGAGAGACCCAGTACTTC. The rearrangement joins TRBV7-9 to TRBJ2-5; D remains unclear. The CDR3 has 13 amino acids. Trimming took off 2 bases at V and 4 bases at J, with 8 bases between the two ends. Germline V gene data show CDR1 as SEHNR and CDR2 as FQNEAQ (reference sequence).

This clonotype showed up just a few times. The J gene is TRBJ2-7, the V gene TRBV6-2 or TRBV6-3, with TRBD2 as a possible D gene (7 bases). The V end lost 6 bases, the J end lost 4 bases, and 16 bases lay between the germline ends. Germline V gives CDR1 MNHEY, CDR2 SVGEGT. The CDR3 spans 14 residues. DNA of the CDR3: TGTGCCAGCAGACAGGGAGGACTAGGGTACGAGCAGTACTTC. It yields the protein CASRQGGLGYEQYF.

The chain joins TRBV27 to TRBJ1-2; D remains ambiguous. The CDR3 contains 15 residues. The V end was cut by 4 bases, the J end by 0 bases, with 12 bases between. From germline, CDR1 is MNHEY and CDR2 SMNVEV (reference sequence). CDR3 residues: CASSSRVGPNYGYTF. CDR3 nucleotide sequence: TGTGCCAGCAGTTCTAGAGTAGGTCCTAACTATGGCTACACCTTC.

Ten or more counts support this clonotype. The gene calls are TRBV7-2 and TRBJ1-4; D unresolved. Trimming shortened V by 1 base and J by 5 bases, and 14 bases separated the two germline ends. Germline-derived CDR1 and CDR2 are SGHTA and FQGNSA. CDR3 size: 16 residues. The CDR3 DNA sequence: TGTGCCAGCAGCTTAGTTTGGGGTCAGTGGAATGAAAAACTGTTTTTT. Protein product: CASSLVWGQWNEKLFF.

This chain uses TRBV10-3 with TRBJ2-1; 10 nucleotides align to TRBD2. V was clipped by 3 bases and J by 7 bases; unmatched bases: 6. The CDR3 runs to 15 residues. The germline V gene has CDR1 ENHRY and CDR2 SYGVKD. DNA of the CDR3: TGTGCCATCAGTGACCCAGCGGGAGGGCGTAATGAGCAGTTCTTC. This translates into CAISDPAGGRNEQFF.

This clonotype came up a few times. This chain joins TRBV18 and TRBJ2-7, with a tentative D call TRBD2 (5 bases). CDR1 and CDR2 from the germline V gene are KGHSH and LQKENI. The ends were cut back, 3 bases at V and 6 bases at J, with 12 bases in the middle. The CDR3 extends over 13 amino acids. The CDR3 DNA reads as TGTGCCAGCTCACCGGAGGATAGAGGCGAGCAGTACTTC. It codes for CASSPEDRGEQYF.